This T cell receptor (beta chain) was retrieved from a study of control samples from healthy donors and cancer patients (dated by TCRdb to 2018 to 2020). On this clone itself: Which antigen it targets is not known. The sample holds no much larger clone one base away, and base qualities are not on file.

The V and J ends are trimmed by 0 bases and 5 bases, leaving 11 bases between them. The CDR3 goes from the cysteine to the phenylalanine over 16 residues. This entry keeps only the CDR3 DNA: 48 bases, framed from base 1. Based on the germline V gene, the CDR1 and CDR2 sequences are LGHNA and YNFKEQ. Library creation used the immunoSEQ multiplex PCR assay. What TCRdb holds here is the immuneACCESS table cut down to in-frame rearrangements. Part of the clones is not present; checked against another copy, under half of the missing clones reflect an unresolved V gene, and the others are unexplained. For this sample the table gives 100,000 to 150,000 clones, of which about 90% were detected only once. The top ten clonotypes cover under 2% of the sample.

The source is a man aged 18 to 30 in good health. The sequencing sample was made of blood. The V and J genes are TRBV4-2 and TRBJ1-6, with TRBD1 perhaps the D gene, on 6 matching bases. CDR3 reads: CASSQDRTENNSPLHF. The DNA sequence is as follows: TGTGCCAGCAGCCAAGATAGGACAGAAAATAATTCACCCCTCCACTTT.